This T cell receptor beta chain was sequenced in a study of siplizumab effects on memory and regulatory T cells. General study results and limits: The authors mapped only a minor fraction of alloreactive clones to unstimulated subsets. Under siplizumab, an average around 64% of mappable alloreactive CD4+ clones were Treg-derived, compared with over 25% in controls.

The ends lost 1 base at V and 4 bases at J; junction bases unmatched: 1. The CDR3 has 14 amino acids. Germline V CDR1 and CDR2: SGHRS, YFSETQ. Regarding this clone: The antigen remains unidentified.

TCRdb's table, derived via immunoSEQ multiplex PCR, lists solely in-frame clones and lacks some. The sample yields tens of thousands of clones, roughly 86% seen once. This TCR derives from a human donor in good health. This chain links TRBV5-1 with TRBJ1-4; 7 bases line up with TRBD1. Material for sequencing was Tregs sorted from blood. CDR3 DNA sequence: TGCGCCAGCAGCTTGACAGGGGTTAATGAAAAACTGTTTTTT. Its translation: CASSLTGVNEKLFF. Filled out from reference TRBV5-1 and TRBJ1-4, the complete variable domain reads KAGVTQTPRYLIKTRGQQVTLSCSPISGHRSVSWYQQTPGQGLQFLFEYFSETQRNKGNFPGRFSGRQFSNSRSEMNVSTLELGDSALYLCASSLTGVNEKLFFGSGTQLSVL.